This TCR beta chain was sequenced during a study of blood T cell repertoires in COVID-19. The overall study: PBMCs, B-cell-depleted T cells, or T cells were the source of the cDNA or gDNA that made up the material.

Measured with immunoSEQ multiplex PCR; TCRdb has only the in-frame clones, and not every one. The data show about 120,000 clones, with roughly 90% seen just once and around 4.6% held by the top ten. The sample was peripheral blood. This receptor was obtained from a man aged 55 to 69 with COVID-19, enrolled during active disease.

The CDR3 DNA reads TGTGCCAGCAGCGCGGAGCTGGAGACCCAGTACTTC. This gives the protein CASSAELETQYF. This chain uses TRBV9 with TRBJ2-5; no clear D. Germline V gene data show CDR1 as SGDLS and CDR2 as YYNGEE. The CDR3 loop spans 12 amino acids. Trimming left V 3 bases short and J 5 bases short, with 8 bases between. The full variable domain, in which reference TRBV9 and TRBJ2-5 provide the parts outside the CDR3, is DSGVTQTPKHLITATGQRVTLRCSPRSGDLSVYWYQQSLDQGLQFLIQYYNGEERAKGNILERFSAQQFPDLHSELNLSSLELGDSALYFCASSAELETQYFGPGTRLLVL.